This TCR beta chain was captured by sequencing in a study of blood T cell repertoires in COVID-19. Study in general: Italy, Spain and the United States were the sources of the convalescent and acute COVID-19 samples.

The CDR3 covers 16 residues. Germline CDR1 SGDLS, CDR2 YYNGEE. Trimming left V 3 bases short and J 0 bases short, with 12 bases between. This clone was seen more than once but under ten times. The repertoire was sequenced with immunoSEQ multiplex PCR; TCRdb's copy has only in-frame clones and lacks some. The table has over 200,000 clones, around 90% seen once; the top ten hold 1.5%. The sequencing sample was made of peripheral blood. The genes are TRBV9 and TRBJ2-2; D may be TRBD1 (5 bases). This sequence originates from a man younger than 35 with active or convalescent COVID-19. CDR3 region: CASSAYSRANTGELFF. The CDR3 DNA reads as TGTGCCAGCAGCGCCTATTCCAGGGCGAACACCGGGGAGCTGTTTTTT.